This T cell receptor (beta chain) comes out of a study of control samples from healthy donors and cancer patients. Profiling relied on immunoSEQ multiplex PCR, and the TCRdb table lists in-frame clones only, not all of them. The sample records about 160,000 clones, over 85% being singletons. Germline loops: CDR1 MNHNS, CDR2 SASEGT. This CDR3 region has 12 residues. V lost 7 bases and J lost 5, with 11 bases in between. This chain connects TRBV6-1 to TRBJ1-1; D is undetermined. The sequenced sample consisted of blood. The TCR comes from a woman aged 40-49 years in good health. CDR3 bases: TGTGCCAGCATGGCGGGGAGGACTGAAGCTTTCTTT. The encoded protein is CASMAGRTEAFF.